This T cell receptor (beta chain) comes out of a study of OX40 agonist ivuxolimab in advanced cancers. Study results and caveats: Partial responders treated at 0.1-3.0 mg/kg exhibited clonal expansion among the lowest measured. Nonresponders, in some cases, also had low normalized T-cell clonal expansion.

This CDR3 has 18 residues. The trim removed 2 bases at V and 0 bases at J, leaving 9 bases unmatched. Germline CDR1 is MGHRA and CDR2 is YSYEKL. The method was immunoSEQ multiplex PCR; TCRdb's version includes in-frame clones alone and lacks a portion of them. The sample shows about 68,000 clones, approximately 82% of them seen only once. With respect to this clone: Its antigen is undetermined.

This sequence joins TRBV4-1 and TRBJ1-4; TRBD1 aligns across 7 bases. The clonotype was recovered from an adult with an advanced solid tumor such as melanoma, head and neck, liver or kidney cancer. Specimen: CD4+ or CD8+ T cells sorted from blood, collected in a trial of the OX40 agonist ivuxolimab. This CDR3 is CASSQKGYRGATNEKLFF. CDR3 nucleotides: TGCGCCAGCAGCCAAAAGGGCTACAGGGGTGCAACTAATGAAAAACTGTTTTTT.